The present TCR beta chain was sequenced within a study of chemoradiotherapy in HPV16-positive cancers. Regarding the study as a whole: Non-HPV-specific T cells did not expand in tumors during treatment, whereas candidate HPV-specific clones and E7-related motifs did. In HPV16-positive patients, HPV-responsive T-cell expansion tracked better recurrence-free survival.

Here immunoSEQ multiplex PCR was the method, and the copy in TCRdb shows in-frame clones only, minus some. The sample has 1,500 to 2,000 clones, approximately 87% seen once. Worth noting for this clone: Its cognate antigen is unknown.

Germline V gene sequence: CDR1 MNHNS, CDR2 SASEGT. Germline trimming cut 5 bases from V and 0 bases from J; bases unmatched to any gene: 5. This CDR3 has 15 residues. The material sequenced was tumor tissue, taken from a patient who underwent chemoradiotherapy. The receptor was derived from a human donor with HPV-associated anogenital cancer. This chain joins TRBV6-1 and TRBJ2-7; 9 nucleotides align to TRBD1. CDR3 in DNA: TGTGCCAGCAGTTGGACAGGGGACAGCTCCTACGAGCAGTACTTC. Its protein product is CASSWTGDSSYEQYF.